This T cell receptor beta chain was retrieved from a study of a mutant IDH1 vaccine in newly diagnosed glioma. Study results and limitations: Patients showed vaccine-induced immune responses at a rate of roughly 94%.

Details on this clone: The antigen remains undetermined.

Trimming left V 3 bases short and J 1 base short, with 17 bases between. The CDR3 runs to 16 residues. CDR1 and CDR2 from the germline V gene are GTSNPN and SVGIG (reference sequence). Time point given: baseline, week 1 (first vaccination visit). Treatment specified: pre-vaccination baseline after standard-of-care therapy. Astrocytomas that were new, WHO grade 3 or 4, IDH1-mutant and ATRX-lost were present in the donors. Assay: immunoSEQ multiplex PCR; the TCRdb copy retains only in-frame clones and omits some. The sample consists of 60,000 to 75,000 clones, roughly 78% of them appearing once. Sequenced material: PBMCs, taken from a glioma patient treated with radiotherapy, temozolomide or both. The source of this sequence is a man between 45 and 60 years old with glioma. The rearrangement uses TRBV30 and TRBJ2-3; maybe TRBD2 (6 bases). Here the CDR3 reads CAWRTAGGEGTDTQYF. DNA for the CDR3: TGTGCCTGGAGGACCGCAGGAGGGGAGGGCACAGATACGCAGTATTTT. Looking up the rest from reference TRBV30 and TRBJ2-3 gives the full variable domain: SQTIHQWPATLVQPVGSPLSLECTVEGTSNPNLYWYRQAAGRGLQLLFYSVGIGQISSEVPQNLSASRPQDRQFILSSKKLLLSDSGFYLCAWRTAGGEGTDTQYFGPGTRLTVL.